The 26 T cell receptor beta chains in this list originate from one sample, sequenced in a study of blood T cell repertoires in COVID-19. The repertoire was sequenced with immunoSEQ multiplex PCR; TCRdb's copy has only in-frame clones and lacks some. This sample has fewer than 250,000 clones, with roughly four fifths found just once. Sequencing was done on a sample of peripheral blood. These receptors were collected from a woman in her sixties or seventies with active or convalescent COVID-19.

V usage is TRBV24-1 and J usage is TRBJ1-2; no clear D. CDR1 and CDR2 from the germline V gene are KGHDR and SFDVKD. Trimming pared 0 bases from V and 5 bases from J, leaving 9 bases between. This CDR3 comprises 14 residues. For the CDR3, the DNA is TGTGCCACCAGTGATTTGGTGGCGGGGTATGGCTACACCTTC. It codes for CATSDLVAGYGYTF.

CDR3 DNA: TGTGCCAGCACATTCCCGGACAGGGAGTGGGAGACCCAGTACTTC. Encoded protein: CASTFPDREWETQYF. V and J are TRBV28 and TRBJ2-5; 8 nucleotides align to TRBD1. V dropped 7 bases and J dropped 5; count of bases not matched to a gene: 12. The CDR3 runs 15 residues. Germline CDR1 MDHEN, CDR2 SYDVKM.

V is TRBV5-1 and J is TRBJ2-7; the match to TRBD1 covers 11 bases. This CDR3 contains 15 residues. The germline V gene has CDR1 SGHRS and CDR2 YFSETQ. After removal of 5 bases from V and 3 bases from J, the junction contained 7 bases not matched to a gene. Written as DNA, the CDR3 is TGCGCCAGCAGTCCCCGGACAGGGGGCTTCTACGAGCAGTACTTC. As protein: CASSPRTGGFYEQYF.

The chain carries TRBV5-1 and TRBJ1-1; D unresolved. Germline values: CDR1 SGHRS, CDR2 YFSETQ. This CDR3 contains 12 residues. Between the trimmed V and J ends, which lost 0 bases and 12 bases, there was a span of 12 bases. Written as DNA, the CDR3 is TGCGCCAGCAGCTTGGCCGGAGTCGAAACTTTCTTT. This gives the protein CASSLAGVETFF.

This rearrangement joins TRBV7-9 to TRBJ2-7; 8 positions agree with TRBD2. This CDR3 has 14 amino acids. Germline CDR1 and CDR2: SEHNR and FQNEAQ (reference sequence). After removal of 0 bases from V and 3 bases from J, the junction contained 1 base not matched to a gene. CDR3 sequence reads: CASSLAGTSYEQYF. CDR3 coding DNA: TGTGCCAGCAGCTTAGCGGGGACTAGCTACGAGCAGTACTTC.

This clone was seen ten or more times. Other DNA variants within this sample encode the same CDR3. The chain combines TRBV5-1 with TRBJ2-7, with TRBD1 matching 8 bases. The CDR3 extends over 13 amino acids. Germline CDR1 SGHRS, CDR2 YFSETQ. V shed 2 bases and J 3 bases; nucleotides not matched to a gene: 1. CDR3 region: CASSLTGGYEQYF. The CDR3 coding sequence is TGCGCCAGCAGCTTAACAGGGGGCTACGAGCAGTACTTC.

This CDR3 is CASRHSEISYNEQFF. In DNA form, the CDR3 reads TGTGCCAGTAGGCATTCGGAGATCTCCTACAATGAGCAGTTCTTC. V is TRBV19 and J is TRBJ2-1; D is undetermined. Germline CDR1 LNHDA, CDR2 SQIVND (reference sequence). V dropped 6 bases and J dropped 0 bases, with 12 bases sitting between them. This CDR3 region has 15 residues.

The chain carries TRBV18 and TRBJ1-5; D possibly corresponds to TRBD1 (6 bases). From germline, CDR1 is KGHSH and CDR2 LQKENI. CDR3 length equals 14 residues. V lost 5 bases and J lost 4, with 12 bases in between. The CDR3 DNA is TGTGCCAGCTCAAGTTCTAGGGGGAATCAGCCCCAGCATTTT. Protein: CASSSSRGNQPQHF.

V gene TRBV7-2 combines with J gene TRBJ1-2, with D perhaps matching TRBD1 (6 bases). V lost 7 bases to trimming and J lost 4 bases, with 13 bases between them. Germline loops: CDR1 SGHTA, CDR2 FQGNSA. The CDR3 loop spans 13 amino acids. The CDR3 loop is CASTQPDSYGYTF. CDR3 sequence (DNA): TGTGCCAGCACCCAACCGGACAGCTATGGCTACACCTTC.

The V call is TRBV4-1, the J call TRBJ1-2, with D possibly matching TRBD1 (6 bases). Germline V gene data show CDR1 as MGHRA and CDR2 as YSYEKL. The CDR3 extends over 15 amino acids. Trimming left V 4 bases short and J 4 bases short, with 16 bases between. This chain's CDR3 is CASSLTPEGVYGYTF. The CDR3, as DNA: TGCGCCAGCAGCCTCACACCTGAGGGGGTCTATGGCTACACCTTC.

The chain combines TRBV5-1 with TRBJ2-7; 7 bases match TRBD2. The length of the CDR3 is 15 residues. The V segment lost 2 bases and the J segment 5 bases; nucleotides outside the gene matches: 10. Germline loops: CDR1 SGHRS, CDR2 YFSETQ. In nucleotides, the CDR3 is TGCGCCAGCAGCTTTACTAGCGATAGTATCCACGAGCAGTACTTC. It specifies CASSFTSDSIHEQYF.

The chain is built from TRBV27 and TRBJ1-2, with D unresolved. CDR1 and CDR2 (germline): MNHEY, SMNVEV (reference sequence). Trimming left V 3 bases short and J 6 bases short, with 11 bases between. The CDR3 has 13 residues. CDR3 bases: TGTGCCAGCAGTTTGAAGCCCCGGGATGGCTACACCTTC. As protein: CASSLKPRDGYTF.

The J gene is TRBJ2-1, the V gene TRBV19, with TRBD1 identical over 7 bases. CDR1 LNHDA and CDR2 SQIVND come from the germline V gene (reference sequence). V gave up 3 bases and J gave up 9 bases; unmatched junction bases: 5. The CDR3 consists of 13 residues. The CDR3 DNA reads TGTGCCAGTAGTATCAAACAGGGGACTGAGCAGTTCTTC. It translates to CASSIKQGTEQFF.

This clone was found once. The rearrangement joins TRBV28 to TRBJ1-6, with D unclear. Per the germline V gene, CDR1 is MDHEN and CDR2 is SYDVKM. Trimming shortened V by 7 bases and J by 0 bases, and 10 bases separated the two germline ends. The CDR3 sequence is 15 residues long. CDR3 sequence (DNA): TGTGCCAGCACACCTGAGAGCTCCTATAATTCACCCCTCCACTTT. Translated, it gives CASTPESSYNSPLHF. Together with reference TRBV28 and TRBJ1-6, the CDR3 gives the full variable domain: DVKVTQSSRYLVKRTGEKVFLECVQDMDHENMFWYRQDPGLGLRLIYFSYDVKMKEKGDIPEGYSVSREKKERFSLILESASTNQTSMYLCASTPESSYNSPLHFGNGTRLTVT.

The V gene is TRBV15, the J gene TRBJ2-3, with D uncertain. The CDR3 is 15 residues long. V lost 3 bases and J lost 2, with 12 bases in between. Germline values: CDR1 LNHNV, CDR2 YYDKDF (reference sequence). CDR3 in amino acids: CATSRTRGNTDTQYF. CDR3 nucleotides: TGTGCCACCAGCAGGACGCGAGGTAACACAGATACGCAGTATTTT.

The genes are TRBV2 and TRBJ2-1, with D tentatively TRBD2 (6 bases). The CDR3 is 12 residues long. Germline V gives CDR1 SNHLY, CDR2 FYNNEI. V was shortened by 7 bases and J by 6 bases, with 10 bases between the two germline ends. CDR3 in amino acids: CASTYGSNEQFF. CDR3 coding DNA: TGTGCCAGCACGTACGGGAGCAATGAGCAGTTCTTC.

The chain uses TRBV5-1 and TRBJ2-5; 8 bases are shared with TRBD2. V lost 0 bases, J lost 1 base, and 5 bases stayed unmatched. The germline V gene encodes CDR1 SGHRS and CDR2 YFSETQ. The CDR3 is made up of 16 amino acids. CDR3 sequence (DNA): TGCGCCAGCAGCTTGGGCTCTAGCGGGTCCCAAGAGACCCAGTACTTC. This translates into CASSLGSSGSQETQYF.

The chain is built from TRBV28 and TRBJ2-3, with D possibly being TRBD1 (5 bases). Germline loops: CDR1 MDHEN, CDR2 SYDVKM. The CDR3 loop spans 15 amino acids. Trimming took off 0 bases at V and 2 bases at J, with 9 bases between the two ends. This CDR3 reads CASSLWTDTTDTQYF. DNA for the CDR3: TGTGCCAGCAGTTTATGGACGGACACCACAGATACGCAGTATTTT.

In nucleotides, the CDR3 is TGCGCCAGCCGAGAGGGGACAGGGGGAGGACAGCCCCAGCATTTT. This codes for CASREGTGGGQPQHF. The rearrangement links TRBV5-1 to TRBJ1-5, with 11 bases fitting TRBD1. Germline CDR1 SGHRS, CDR2 YFSETQ. The CDR3 runs to 15 residues. J was trimmed by 7 bases and V by 7 bases; bases with no gene match: 10.

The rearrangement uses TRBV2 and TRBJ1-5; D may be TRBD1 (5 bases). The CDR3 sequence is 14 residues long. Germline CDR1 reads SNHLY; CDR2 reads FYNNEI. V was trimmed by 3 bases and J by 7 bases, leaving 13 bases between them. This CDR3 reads CASSDIGGGQPQHF. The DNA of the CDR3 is TGTGCCAGCAGTGATATCGGGGGTGGGCAGCCCCAGCATTTT.

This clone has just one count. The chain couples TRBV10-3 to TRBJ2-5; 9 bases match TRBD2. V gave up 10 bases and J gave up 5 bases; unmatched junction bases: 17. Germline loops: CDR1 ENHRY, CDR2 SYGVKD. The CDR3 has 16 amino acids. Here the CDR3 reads CATAHPAREGEETQYF. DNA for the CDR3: TGTGCCACCGCTCACCCGGCGCGGGAGGGGGAGGAGACCCAGTACTTC.

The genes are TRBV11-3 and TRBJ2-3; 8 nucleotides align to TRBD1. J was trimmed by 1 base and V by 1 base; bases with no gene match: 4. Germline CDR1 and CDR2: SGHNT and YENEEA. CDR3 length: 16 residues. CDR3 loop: CASSLAGTGGTDTQYF. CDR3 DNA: TGTGCCAGCAGCTTAGCTGGGACAGGAGGCACAGATACGCAGTATTTT.

CDR3: CASWDRTTDTQYF. The CDR3 nucleotides are TGTGCCAGCTGGGACAGGACCACAGATACGCAGTATTTT. The rearrangement joins TRBV19 to TRBJ2-3; 8 bases fit TRBD1. The germline V gene has CDR1 LNHDA and CDR2 SQIVND (reference sequence). The CDR3 totals 13 residues. The V and J ends lost 9 bases and 2 bases, in that order; junction bases with no gene match: 4. The full variable domain, its missing parts supplied by reference TRBV19 and TRBJ2-3, is DGGITQSPKYLFRKEGQNVTLSCEQNLNHDAMYWYRQDPGQGLRLIYYSQIVNDFQKGDIAEGYSVSREKKESFPLTVTSAQKNPTAFYLCASWDRTTDTQYFGPGTRLTVL.

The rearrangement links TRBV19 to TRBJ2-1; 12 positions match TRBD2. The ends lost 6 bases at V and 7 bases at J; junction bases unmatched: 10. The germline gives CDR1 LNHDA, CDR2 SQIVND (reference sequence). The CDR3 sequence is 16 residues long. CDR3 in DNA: TGTGCCAGTAGGGGGCTAGCGGGAGGGGAAATGAATGAGCAGTTCTTC. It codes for CASRGLAGGEMNEQFF.

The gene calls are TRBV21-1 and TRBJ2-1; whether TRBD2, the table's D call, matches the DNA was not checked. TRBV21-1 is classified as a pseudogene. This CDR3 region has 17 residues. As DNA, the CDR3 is TGTGCCAGCAGACTCTCCCGGGACTTCGATTCCTACAATGAGCAGTTCTTC. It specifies CASRLSRDFDSYNEQFF.

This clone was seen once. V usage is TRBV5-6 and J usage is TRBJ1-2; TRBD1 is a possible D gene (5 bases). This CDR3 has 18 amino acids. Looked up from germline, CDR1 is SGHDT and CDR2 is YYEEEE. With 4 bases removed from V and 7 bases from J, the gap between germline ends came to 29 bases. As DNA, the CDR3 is TGTGCCAGCAGCGCGGAAGCGCTAGGCCCGCGGAGGGGCCCTGGCTACACCTTC. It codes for CASSAEALGPRRGPGYTF.